The rows below give T cell receptor beta chains drawn from one sample of a study of blood T cell repertoires in COVID-19. TCRdb's copy holds only in-frame clones and misses some; the assay was immunoSEQ multiplex PCR. This repertoire shows about 73,000 clones, 89% found once; its top ten account for roughly 9.6%. The sample taken for sequencing was peripheral blood. All receptors come from a man older than 75 with acute or convalescent COVID-19. CDR3s include the opening cysteine and the closing phenylalanine or tryptophan. A D gene is named only where the DNA matches it firmly. For some rows the clone size is stated as once, few or many, or as a class when expanded; others skip it.

>TRBV11-1|TRBJ1-1|-|-
CASSPLQGRNTEAFF
TGTGCCAGCAGCCCCTTGCAGGGGAGGAACACTGAAGCTTTCTTT
>TRBV1|TRBJ2-5|-|-
CTSSQCPGEQETQYF
TGCACCAGCAGCCAATGCCCAGGGGAACAAGAGACCCAGTACTTC
>TRBV5-1|TRBJ1-4|TRBD1|-
CASSLVGQALTSELFF
TGCGCCAGCAGCTTAGTCGGACAGGCCCTGACGAGCGAACTGTTTTTT
>TRBV2|TRBJ1-2|TRBD1|-
CASSDPGGQYGYTF
TGTGCCAGCAGTGACCCAGGGGGCCAATATGGCTACACCTTC
>TRBV7-6|TRBJ1-1|-|once
CASSSSGTTNTEAFF
TGTGCCAGCAGCTCCTCCGGGACAACGAACACTGAAGCTTTCTTT
>TRBV3-1/TRBV3-2|TRBJ1-1|-|-
CASSQGPGVEAFF
TGTGCCAGCAGCCAAGGGCCAGGGGTCGAAGCTTTCTTT
>TRBV5-6|TRBJ2-7|-|-
CASSQEVEQYF
TGTGCCAGCAGTCAAGAGGTCGAGCAGTACTTC
>TRBV10-1|TRBJ2-5|-|-
CASSESGVPTTQYF
TGCGCCAGCAGTGAGTCCGGGGTCCCCACGACCCAGTACTTC
>TRBV12-5|TRBJ1-1|-|-
CASGPRAGTKAFF
TGTGCTAGTGGTCCCCGGGCGGGTACGAAAGCTTTCTTT
>TRBV5-6|TRBJ1-1|-|-
CASSPGLRSEAFF
TGTGCCAGCAGCCCGGGTTTACGTAGTGAAGCTTTCTTT
>TRBV19|TRBJ2-2|TRBD1|-
CASSIGPGQGLLNTGELFF
TGTGCCAGTAGTATTGGGCCGGGACAGGGGCTCCTGAACACCGGGGAGCTGTTTTTT
>TRBV30|TRBJ1-2|TRBD1|-
CAWSAKGTEPNYGYTF
TGTGCCTGGAGCGCAAAAGGGACAGAACCTAACTATGGCTACACCTTC
>TRBV6-6|TRBJ1-4|-|-
CASAGGLGEKLFF
TGTGCCAGCGCCGGGGGTTTGGGTGAAAAACTGTTTTTT
>TRBV4-1|TRBJ2-7|TRBD1|-
CASSQAGTGSYEQYF
TGCGCCAGCAGCCAAGCCGGGACAGGGAGCTACGAGCAGTACTTC
>TRBV3-1/TRBV3-2|TRBJ1-1|-|-
CASSLQGIDGEAFF
TGTGCCAGCAGCCTTCAGGGAATAGACGGTGAAGCTTTCTTT
>TRBV7-8|TRBJ2-7|TRBD2|-
CASSTGLAGPQTSGYEQYF
TGTGCCAGCAGCACCGGACTCGCGGGACCCCAGACTAGCGGCTACGAGCAGTACTTC
>TRBV18|TRBJ1-1|-|-
CASSLQEVNTEAFF
TGTGCCAGCTCACTTCAGGAGGTGAACACTGAAGCTTTCTTT
>TRBV12-3/TRBV12-4|TRBJ1-2|TRBD1|-
CASSSGQGGGYTF
TGTGCCAGCAGTTCGGGACAGGGGGGCGGCTACACCTTC
>TRBV11-2|TRBJ1-6|-|few
CASSLEVSNSPLHF
TGTGCCAGCAGCTTAGAAGTCAGTAATTCACCCCTCCACTTT
>TRBV19|TRBJ2-2|TRBD2|-
CASTQGLAWTGELFF
TGTGCCAGTACCCAGGGACTAGCGTGGACCGGGGAGCTGTTTTTT
>TRBV11-3|TRBJ2-2|TRBD1|-
CASSLTGVDTGELFF
TGTGCCAGCAGCTTAACAGGGGTAGACACCGGGGAGCTGTTTTTT
>TRBV5-1|TRBJ1-2|-|-
CASSSQLTGPSNGYTF
TGCGCCAGCAGCTCACAATTGACAGGCCCGTCCAATGGCTACACCTTC
>TRBV5-5|TRBJ1-3|-|-
CASSSYQNRTSKPHTIYF
TGTGCCAGCAGCTCCTACCAAAACCGGACATCCAAACCTCACACCATATATTTT
>TRBV19|TRBJ1-2|-|-
CASSIGGVYGYTF
TGTGCCAGTAGTATAGGGGGGGTCTATGGCTACACCTTC